The 27 T cell receptor beta chains reported below all come from one sample, sequenced in a study of technical replicates of blood from several donors. Only in-frame clones appear in the TCRdb table, and some are missing; sequencing was by immunoSEQ multiplex PCR. The sample consists of tens of thousands of clones, around 86% of them appearing once. The sequencing input was PBMCs. The receptor set was obtained from a human donor in good health. Some clones in this sample may be carry-over from other donors' samples.

The V call is TRBV5-6, the J call TRBJ1-1; a weak D match, TRBD1 (5 bases). The germline gives CDR1 SGHDT, CDR2 YYEEEE. The CDR3 runs 12 residues. V lost 7 bases to trimming and J lost 4 bases, with 11 bases between them. The CDR3 DNA sequence: TGTGCCAGCGGCCCCAGGGCCACTGAAGCTTTCTTT. Its translation: CASGPRATEAFF. Variable domain in full (rest from reference TRBV5-6 and TRBJ1-1): DAGVTQSPTHLIKTRGQQVTLRCSPKSGHDTVSWYQQALGQGPQFIFQYYEEEERQRGNFPDRFSGHQFPNYSSELNVNALLLGDSALYLCASGPRATEAFFGQGTRLTVV.

This clone came up a few times. The chain has TRBV7-9 and TRBJ1-6; 7 bases are a match to TRBD1. The CDR3 totals 15 residues. Germline V lookup: CDR1 SEHNR, CDR2 FQNEAQ (reference sequence). Unmatched junction bases numbered 9, after V lost 5 bases and J lost 8 bases. The CDR3 nucleotides read TGTGCCAGCAGCCCCGACAGGGTTCTGGATTCACCCCTCCACTTT. Its protein is CASSPDRVLDSPLHF.

The chain links TRBV7-2 to TRBJ2-7, with 12 bases that match TRBD2. V was pared by 5 bases and J by 3 bases, with 8 bases of the junction left unmatched. The germline V gene encodes CDR1 SGHTA and CDR2 FQGNSA. The CDR3 totals 16 residues. The CDR3 nucleotides are TGTGCCAGCAGCGAGAACGGACTAGCGGGATACTACGAGCAGTACTTC. Protein sequence: CASSENGLAGYYEQYF.

The table lists this clone with a few counts. The CDR3 coding sequence is TGTGCCATCAGCCCGCAGGGTACGGGGGCCAACGTCCTGACTTTC. Translation: CAISPQGTGANVLTF. The V call is TRBV10-3, the J call TRBJ2-6; D perhaps matches TRBD1 (5 bases). The CDR3 runs 15 residues. The V and J ends lost 6 bases and 4 bases respectively, with 13 bases between them. Looked up from germline, CDR1 is ENHRY and CDR2 is SYGVKD.

The J gene is TRBJ2-7, the V gene TRBV7-6; TRBD2 matches at 7 bases. The CDR3 length is 17 residues. The junction had 16 bases not matched to a gene; V was cut back by 2 bases and J by 6 bases. Germline CDR1 reads SGHVS; CDR2 reads FNYEAQ. CDR3 loop: CASSLIQGGPRLGEQYF. The CDR3 DNA reads as TGTGCCAGCAGCTTAATCCAGGGAGGGCCTAGGTTGGGCGAGCAGTACTTC.

CDR3 DNA sequence: TGTGCCATCAGTGAGCGGGAGGTGTTAGGCACCGGGGAGCTGTTTTTT. Translation gives CAISEREVLGTGELFF. The gene calls are TRBV10-3 and TRBJ2-2; 7 nucleotides agree with TRBD2. The CDR3 runs to 16 residues. The V gene end was trimmed by 2 bases and the J gene end by 4 bases; junction bases not matched to a gene: 7. CDR1 is ENHRY, CDR2 SYGVKD, per germline.

The chain combines TRBV4-2 with TRBJ1-2, with a tentative D call TRBD1 (5 bases). V lost 3 bases and J lost 6, with 8 bases in between. The germline V gene encodes CDR1 LGHNA and CDR2 YNFKEQ. The CDR3 totals 12 residues. CDR3 protein: CASSHGGDGYTF. The CDR3 DNA follows: TGTGCCAGCAGCCACGGAGGGGATGGCTACACCTTC.

V gene TRBV2 combines with J gene TRBJ2-3; 10 bases match TRBD1. After removal of 5 bases from V and 3 bases from J, the junction contained 5 bases not matched to a gene. The germline V gene has CDR1 SNHLY and CDR2 FYNNEI. The CDR3 is 15 amino acids. CDR3 sequence (DNA): TGTGCCAGCAGTCTAGGGACAGGGGAAACAGATACGCAGTATTTT. Its protein is CASSLGTGETDTQYF.

This sequence joins TRBV4-2 and TRBJ2-6; 7 bases line up with TRBD1. The CDR3 totals 17 residues. CDR1 and CDR2 from the germline V gene are LGHNA and YNFKEQ. Trimming took 4 bases from V and 2 from J; bases not matched to a gene: 8. CDR3 protein: CASSPTADRAGANVLTF. Here the CDR3 DNA reads TGTGCCAGCAGCCCGACGGCTGACAGGGCTGGGGCCAACGTCCTGACTTTC.

The J gene is TRBJ1-5, the V gene TRBV2, with TRBD1 matching 8 bases. The J segment lost 6 bases and the V segment lost 6 bases, leaving 13 bases of the junction unmatched. The length of the CDR3 is 16 residues. Germline V gene sequence: CDR1 SNHLY, CDR2 FYNNEI. The CDR3 bases are TGTGCCAGCAGCCAAAACGGACAGGGTTCGGGTCAGCCCCAGCATTTT. It is translated as CASSQNGQGSGQPQHF.

The chain combines TRBV19 with TRBJ1-5; D unclear. The CDR3 spans 16 residues. The V end lost 1 base, the J end lost 2 bases, and 12 bases lay between the germline ends. Germline-derived CDR1 and CDR2 are LNHDA and SQIVND (reference sequence). The CDR3 region has the DNA TGTGCCAGTAGTATAGGTGGAGGCTCGGGCAATCAGCCCCAGCATTTT. Protein: CASSIGGGSGNQPQHF.

This chain links TRBV18 with TRBJ2-5; TRBD1 aligns across 7 bases. In germline, CDR1 is KGHSH, CDR2 LQKENI. CDR3 length: 13 amino acids. V was pared by 3 bases and J by 3 bases, with 1 base of the junction left unmatched. The CDR3 coding sequence is TGTGCCAGCTCACCGGGGACAGAAGAGACCCAGTACTTC. It is translated as CASSPGTEETQYF.

The chain carries TRBV5-8 and TRBJ2-7; 11 bases are a match to TRBD2. Germline CDR1 is SGHTS and CDR2 is YDEGEE. This CDR3 has 16 amino acids. V gave up 2 bases and J gave up 0 bases; unmatched junction bases: 4. CDR3 nucleotides: TGTGCCAGCAGCTTTCAACTAGCGGGAGTCTCCTACGAGCAGTACTTC. Translating gives CASSFQLAGVSYEQYF. Supplemented by reference TRBV5-8 and TRBJ2-7, the full variable domain reads EAGVTQSPTHLIKTRGQQATLRCSPISGHTSVYWYQQALGLGLQFLLWYDEGEERNRGNFPPRFSGRQFPNYSSELNVNALELEDSALYLCASSFQLAGVSYEQYFGPGTRLTVT.

With regard to this clone: At one end the junction does not follow the germline gene, possibly because of a read error. This chain links TRBV6-1 with TRBJ1-2; D possibly corresponds to TRBD1 (6 bases). Germline CDR1 reads MNHNS; CDR2 reads SASEGT. This CDR3 is 11 amino acids long. CDR3 sequence reads: CASSEAGGLAF. The DNA of the CDR3 is TGTGCCAGCAGTGAAGCTGGGGGCCTCGCCTTC.

The chain employs TRBV6-1 and TRBJ2-1; the D gene is possibly TRBD2 (5 bases). CDR1 is MNHNS, CDR2 SASEGT, per germline. V was trimmed by 4 bases and J by 7 bases, leaving 11 bases between them. The CDR3 length is 13 residues. The CDR3 bases are TGTGCCAGCAGTGGGAGGTTAGGTAATGAGCAGTTCTTC. Encoded protein: CASSGRLGNEQFF.

The rearrangement uses TRBV19 and TRBJ1-5; TRBD1 matches at 10 bases. The CDR3 is made up of 13 amino acids. Per the germline V gene, CDR1 is LNHDA and CDR2 is SQIVND (reference sequence). With V trimmed by 5 bases and J by 8 bases, 3 bases remained unmatched. DNA of the CDR3: TGTGCCAGTAGTCGACAGGGGGCCGAGCCCCAGCATTTT. Its translation is CASSRQGAEPQHF.

The rearrangement uses TRBV9 and TRBJ2-3, with 9 nucleotides matching TRBD2. CDR1 is SGDLS, CDR2 YYNGEE, per germline. With 0 bases clipped from V and 1 base from J, the junction kept 6 bases outside the gene matches. The CDR3 contains 17 residues. CDR3 DNA sequence: TGTGCCAGCAGCGTAGCGATAGTAGCGGGGGGCACAGATACGCAGTATTTT. It translates to CASSVAIVAGGTDTQYF.

The chain combines TRBV27 with TRBJ1-1; D is unresolved. The CDR3 consists of 16 residues. CDR1 and CDR2 (germline): MNHEY, SMNVEV (reference sequence). The V and J ends lost 4 bases and 0 bases respectively, with 15 bases between them. In nucleotides, the CDR3 is TGTGCCAGCAGTTCGATTACTACCGTCGTGAACACTGAAGCTTTCTTT. Its protein is CASSSITTVVNTEAFF.

The table lists this clone with a few counts. This chain links TRBV5-1 with TRBJ1-1; 9 bases are a match to TRBD1. V shed 0 bases and J 5 bases; nucleotides not matched to a gene: 8. Germline-derived CDR1 and CDR2 are SGHRS and YFSETQ. The CDR3 contains 16 residues. The CDR3 coding sequence is TGCGCCAGCAGCTTGGCTGGGACAGGGTTCGGTACTGAAGCTTTCTTT. This translates into CASSLAGTGFGTEAFF.

This rearrangement joins TRBV6-5 to TRBJ1-2; 7 bases match TRBD1. From germline, CDR1 is MNHEY and CDR2 SVGAGI. CDR3 size: 15 residues. Unmatched junction bases numbered 13, after V lost 5 bases and J lost 7 bases. As DNA, the CDR3 is TGTGCCAGCAGTCCCCTGGCAGGGGGTAGGTTTGGCTACACCTTC. Its protein product is CASSPLAGGRFGYTF.

The chain recombines TRBV6-5 with TRBJ2-7, with 8 bases lining up with TRBD1. The CDR3 spans 12 residues. Per germline, CDR1 MNHEY and CDR2 SVGAGI. V shed 10 bases and J 5 bases; nucleotides not matched to a gene: 7. DNA for the CDR3: TGTGCCATTGGACAGGGAAGCCACGAGCAGTACTTC. Protein product: CAIGQGSHEQYF.

J is TRBJ1-5 and V is TRBV9; D gene uncertain. Germline V lookup: CDR1 SGDLS, CDR2 YYNGEE. Trimming left V 0 bases short and J 7 bases short, with 14 bases between. This CDR3 region has 15 residues. For the CDR3, the DNA is TGTGCCAGCAGCGTAGGAGCCGAGGGATACCAGCCCCAGCATTTT. It specifies CASSVGAEGYQPQHF.

This clone appeared once. The genes are TRBV29-1 and TRBJ1-1; D not certain. V was clipped by 2 bases and J by 0 bases, with 7 bases between them. CDR1 SQVTM and CDR2 ANQGSEA come from the germline V gene. The CDR3 totals 13 residues. Here the CDR3 reads CSVERSVNTEAFF. CDR3 nucleotide sequence: TGCAGCGTTGAAAGATCGGTGAACACTGAAGCTTTCTTT.

The chain uses TRBV5-6 and TRBJ1-6; D is unclear. V lost 4 bases and J 10 bases, leaving 21 bases between the germline ends. CDR1 SGHDT and CDR2 YYEEEE come from the germline V gene. The CDR3 covers 16 residues. In DNA form, the CDR3 reads TGTGCCAGCAGCCCGTTGGGAGGCTCAAGAGGATCACCCCTCCACTTT. It codes for CASSPLGGSRGSPLHF.

V gene TRBV7-2 combines with J gene TRBJ2-7; D may be TRBD2 (5 bases). The germline V gene has CDR1 SGHTA and CDR2 FQGNSA. CDR3 length: 15 amino acids. The germline V and J ends were trimmed by 2 bases and 2 bases, with 13 bases remaining between them. The CDR3, as DNA: TGTGCCAGCAGCTTAAGGCCCTCGGAGGCCTACGAGCAGTACTTC. Translated: CASSLRPSEAYEQYF. Combining the CDR3 with reference TRBV7-2 and TRBJ2-7 gives the whole variable domain GAGVSQSPSNKVTEKGKDVELRCDPISGHTALYWYRQSLGQGLEFLIYFQGNSAPDKSGLPSDRFSAERTGGSVSTLTIQRTQQEDSAVYLCASSLRPSEAYEQYFGPGTRLTVT.

The rearrangement joins TRBV5-1 to TRBJ2-2, with 8 bases lining up with TRBD1. This CDR3 comprises 14 residues. CDR1 and CDR2 from the germline V gene are SGHRS and YFSETQ. Germline trimming cut 9 bases from V and 1 base from J; bases unmatched to any gene: 5. This CDR3 reads CATQGARNTGELFF. DNA of the CDR3: TGCGCCACCCAGGGGGCACGGAACACCGGGGAGCTGTTTTTT.

This chain uses TRBV2 with TRBJ1-5; D might be TRBD1 (5 bases). The germline V gene has CDR1 SNHLY and CDR2 FYNNEI. With 5 bases removed from V and 3 bases from J, the gap between germline ends came to 11 bases. There are 14 residues in the CDR3. CDR3 nucleotides: TGTGCCAGCAGTACAGGACGGAACAATCAGCCCCAGCATTTT. It specifies CASSTGRNNQPQHF.